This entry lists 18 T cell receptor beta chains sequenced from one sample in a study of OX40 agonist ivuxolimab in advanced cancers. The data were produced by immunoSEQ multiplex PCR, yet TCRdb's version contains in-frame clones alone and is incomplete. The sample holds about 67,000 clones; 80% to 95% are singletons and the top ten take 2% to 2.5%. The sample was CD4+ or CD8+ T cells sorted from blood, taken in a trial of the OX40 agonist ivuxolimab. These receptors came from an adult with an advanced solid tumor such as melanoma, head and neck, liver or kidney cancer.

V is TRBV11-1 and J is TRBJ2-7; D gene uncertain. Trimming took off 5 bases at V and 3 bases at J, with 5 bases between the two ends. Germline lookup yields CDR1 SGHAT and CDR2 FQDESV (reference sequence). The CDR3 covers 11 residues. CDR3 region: CASSTHYEQYF. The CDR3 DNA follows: TGTGCCAGCAGCACCCACTACGAGCAGTACTTC.

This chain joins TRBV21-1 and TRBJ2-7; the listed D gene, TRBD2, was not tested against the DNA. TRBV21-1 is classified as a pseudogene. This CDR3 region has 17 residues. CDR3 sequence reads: CASSKAGTSGPSYEQYF. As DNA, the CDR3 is TGTGCCAGCAGCAAAGCTGGGACTAGCGGGCCCTCCTACGAGCAGTACTTC.

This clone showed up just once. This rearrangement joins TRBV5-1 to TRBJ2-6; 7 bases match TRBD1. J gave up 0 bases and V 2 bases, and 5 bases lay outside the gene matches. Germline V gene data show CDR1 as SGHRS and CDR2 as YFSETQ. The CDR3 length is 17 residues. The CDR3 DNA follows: TGCGCCAGCAGCTTAGGACAGGTATACTCTGGGGCCAACGTCCTGACTTTC. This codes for CASSLGQVYSGANVLTF.

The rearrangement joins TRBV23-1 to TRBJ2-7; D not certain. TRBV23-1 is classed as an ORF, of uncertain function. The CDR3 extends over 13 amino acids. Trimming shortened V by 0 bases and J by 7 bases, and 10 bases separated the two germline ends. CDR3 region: CASSQSVAWEQYF. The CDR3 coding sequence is TGCGCCAGCAGTCAATCGGTCGCATGGGAGCAGTACTTC.

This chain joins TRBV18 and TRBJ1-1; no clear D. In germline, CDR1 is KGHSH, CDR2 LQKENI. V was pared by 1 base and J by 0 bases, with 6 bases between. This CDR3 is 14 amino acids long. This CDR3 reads CASSPHPVNTEAFF. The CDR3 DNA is TGTGCCAGCTCACCACATCCCGTGAACACTGAAGCTTTCTTT.

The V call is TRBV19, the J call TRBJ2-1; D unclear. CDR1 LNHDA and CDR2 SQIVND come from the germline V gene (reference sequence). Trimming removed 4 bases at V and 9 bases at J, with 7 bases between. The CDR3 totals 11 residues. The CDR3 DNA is TGTGCCAGTAGTAGGTGGGGTGAGCAGTTCTTC. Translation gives CASSRWGEQFF.

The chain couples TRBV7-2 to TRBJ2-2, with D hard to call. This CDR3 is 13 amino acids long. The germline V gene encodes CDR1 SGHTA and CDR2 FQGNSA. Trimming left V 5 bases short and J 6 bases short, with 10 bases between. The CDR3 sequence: CASSQYGAGELFF. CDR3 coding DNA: TGTGCCAGCAGCCAGTATGGGGCCGGGGAGCTGTTTTTT.

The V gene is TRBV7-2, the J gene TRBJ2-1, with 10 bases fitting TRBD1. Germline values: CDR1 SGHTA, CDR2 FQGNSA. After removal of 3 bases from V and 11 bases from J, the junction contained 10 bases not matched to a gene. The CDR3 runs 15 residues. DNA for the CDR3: TGTGCCAGCAGCTTGACCTACCCGGGACAGGGGCAGCAGTTCTTC. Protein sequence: CASSLTYPGQGQQFF. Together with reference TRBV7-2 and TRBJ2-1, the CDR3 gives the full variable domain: GAGVSQSPSNKVTEKGKDVELRCDPISGHTALYWYRQSLGQGLEFLIYFQGNSAPDKSGLPSDRFSAERTGGSVSTLTIQRTQQEDSAVYLCASSLTYPGQGQQFFGPGTRLTVL.

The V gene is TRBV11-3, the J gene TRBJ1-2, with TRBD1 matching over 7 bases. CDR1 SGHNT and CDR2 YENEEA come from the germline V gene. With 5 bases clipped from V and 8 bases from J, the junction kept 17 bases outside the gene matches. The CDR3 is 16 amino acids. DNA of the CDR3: TGTGCCAGCAGCCCAGGAGGGGGACAGACCTTAAGGGGCTACACCTTC. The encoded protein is CASSPGGGQTLRGYTF.

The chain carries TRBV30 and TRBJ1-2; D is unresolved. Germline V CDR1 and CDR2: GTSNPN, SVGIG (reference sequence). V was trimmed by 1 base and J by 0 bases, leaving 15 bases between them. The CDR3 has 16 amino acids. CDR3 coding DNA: TGTGCCTGGAGTGGAGCCGGTGGTTTGGCTAACTATGGCTACACCTTC. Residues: CAWSGAGGLANYGYTF. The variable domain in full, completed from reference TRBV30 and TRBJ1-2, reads SQTIHQWPATLVQPVGSPLSLECTVEGTSNPNLYWYRQAAGRGLQLLFYSVGIGQISSEVPQNLSASRPQDRQFILSSKKLLLSDSGFYLCAWSGAGGLANYGYTFGSGTRLTVV.

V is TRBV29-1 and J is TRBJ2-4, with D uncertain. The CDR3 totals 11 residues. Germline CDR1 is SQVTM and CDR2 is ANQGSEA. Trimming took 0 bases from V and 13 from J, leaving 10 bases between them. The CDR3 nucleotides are TGCAGCGTTGAAGATCGTGAAGGGCAGTACTTC. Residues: CSVEDREGQYF. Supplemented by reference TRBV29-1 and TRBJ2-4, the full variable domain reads SAVISQKPSRDICQRGTSLTIQCQVDSQVTMMFWYRQQPGQSLTLIATANQGSEATYESGFVIDKFPISRPNLTFSTLTVSNMSPEDSSIYLCSVEDREGQYFGAGTRLSVL.

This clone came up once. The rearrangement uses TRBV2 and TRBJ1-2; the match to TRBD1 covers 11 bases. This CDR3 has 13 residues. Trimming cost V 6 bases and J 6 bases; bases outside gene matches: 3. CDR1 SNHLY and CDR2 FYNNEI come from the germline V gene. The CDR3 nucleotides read TGTGCCAGCAGCGGGACAGGGGGAAATGGCTACACCTTC. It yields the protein CASSGTGGNGYTF.

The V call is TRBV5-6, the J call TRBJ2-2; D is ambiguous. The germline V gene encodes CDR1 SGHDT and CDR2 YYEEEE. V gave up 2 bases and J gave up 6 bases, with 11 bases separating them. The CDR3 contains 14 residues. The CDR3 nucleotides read TGTGCCAGCAGCTTCATCTGGAGTTCCGGGGAGCTGTTTTTT. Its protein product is CASSFIWSSGELFF.

CDR3 DNA sequence: TGTGCCAGCAGCCAAGATTTCATCTGGGGCACAGATACGCAGTATTTT. Amino acids: CASSQDFIWGTDTQYF. The J gene is TRBJ2-3, the V gene TRBV14; D gene ambiguous. Trimming took 0 bases from V and 1 from J, leaving 11 bases between them. The CDR3 covers 16 residues. CDR1 SGHDN and CDR2 FVKESK come from the germline V gene.

The CDR3 reads CSAWTGVGYTF. In DNA form, the CDR3 reads TGCAGCGCTTGGACAGGGGTCGGCTACACCTTC. This chain links TRBV29-1 with TRBJ1-2; 9 nucleotides agree with TRBD1. From germline, CDR1 is SQVTM and CDR2 ANQGSEA. V gave up 7 bases and J gave up 8 bases; unmatched junction bases: 5. The CDR3 consists of 11 residues. The complete variable domain, with remaining parts taken from reference TRBV29-1 and TRBJ1-2, reads SAVISQKPSRDICQRGTSLTIQCQVDSQVTMMFWYRQQPGQSLTLIATANQGSEATYESGFVIDKFPISRPNLTFSTLTVSNMSPEDSSIYLCSAWTGVGYTFGSGTRLTVV.

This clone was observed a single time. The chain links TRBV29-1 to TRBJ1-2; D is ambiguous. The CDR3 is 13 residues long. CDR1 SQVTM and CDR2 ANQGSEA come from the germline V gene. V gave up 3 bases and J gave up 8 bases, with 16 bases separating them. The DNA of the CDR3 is TGCAGCGTTGAGGTATGGGCCGCCGGCGGCTACACCTTC. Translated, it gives CSVEVWAAGGYTF.

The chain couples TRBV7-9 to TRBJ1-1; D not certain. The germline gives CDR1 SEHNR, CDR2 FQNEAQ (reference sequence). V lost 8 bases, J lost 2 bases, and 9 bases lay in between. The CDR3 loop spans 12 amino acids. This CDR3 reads CASLRVNTEAFF. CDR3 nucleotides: TGTGCCAGCCTAAGAGTAAACACTGAAGCTTTCTTT.

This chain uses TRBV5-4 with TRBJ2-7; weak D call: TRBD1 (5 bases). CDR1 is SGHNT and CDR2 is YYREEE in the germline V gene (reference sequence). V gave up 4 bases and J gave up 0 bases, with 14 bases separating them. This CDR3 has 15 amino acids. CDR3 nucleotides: TGTGCCAGCAGCCAAGATCATGGGGCCTCCTACGAGCAGTACTTC. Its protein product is CASSQDHGASYEQYF.